The 13 T cell receptor beta chains listed next were all sequenced from one sample in a study of blood T cells in healthy people across ages. A second 7 to 11 cycle PCR used barcoded and J-beta primers. TCRdb re-derived calls from the 5' RACE reads in MiXCR, one entry per CDR3 protein. Here the sample spans roughly 1.4 million distinct CDR3 sequences, approximately 59% being singletons. The source material was blood. The receptors here all came from a man between 18 and 29 years old in good health.

This sequence joins TRBV6-2 or TRBV6-3 and TRBJ2-3; D not resolved. Trimming took off 9 bases at V and 4 bases at J, with 8 bases between the two ends. Germline CDR1 is MNHEY and CDR2 is SVGEGT. The CDR3 consists of 11 residues. CDR3 sequence: CASTRADTQYF. Written as DNA, the CDR3 is TGTGCCAGTACTCGTGCAGATACGCAGTATTTT.

The chain couples TRBV15 to TRBJ2-3; D call uncertain. V lost 1 base, J lost 11 bases, and 10 bases lay in between. Per the germline V gene, CDR1 is LNHNV and CDR2 is YYDKDF (reference sequence). The CDR3 covers 12 residues. The CDR3 DNA is TGTGCCACCAGCAGAGCCGAATGTGGGCAGTATTTT. Its protein is CATSRAECGQYF.

This chain links TRBV12-3 or TRBV12-4 with TRBJ2-3; 8 bases fit TRBD1. V was clipped by 5 bases and J by 2 bases; unmatched bases: 9. CDR3 length: 16 residues. In nucleotides, the CDR3 is TGTGCCAGCAGTCCTGGACAGGGACAGCCCACAGATACGCAGTATTTT. It encodes CASSPGQGQPTDTQYF.

This clonotype was detected only a few times. The V call is TRBV4-1, the J call TRBJ2-4; D is possibly TRBD1 (5 bases). Germline V gene data show CDR1 as MGHRA and CDR2 as YSYEKL. Trimming left V 2 bases short and J 6 bases short, with 8 bases between. The CDR3 covers 13 residues. Here the CDR3 reads CASSQQDRNIQYF. Here the CDR3 DNA reads TGCGCCAGCAGCCAACAAGACAGAAACATTCAGTACTTC.

This clonotype has only a few counts. V gene TRBV20-1 combines with J gene TRBJ2-5; TRBD1 aligns across 7 bases. V lost 6 bases to trimming and J lost 1 base; unmatched junction nucleotides: 11. Germline assignment: CDR1 DFQATT and CDR2 SNEGSKA (reference sequence). The CDR3 is 15 residues long. The CDR3 coding sequence is TGCAGTGCAAACCCGACAGGGACCTTCCAAGAGACCCAGTACTTC. Encoded protein: CSANPTGTFQETQYF.

This chain joins TRBV27 and TRBJ2-6; D is undetermined. Deletions cut 5 bases from V and 0 bases from J, with 11 bases between. Germline-derived CDR1 and CDR2 are MNHEY and SMNVEV (reference sequence). The CDR3 loop spans 16 amino acids. CDR3 DNA: TGTGCCAGCAGTCCTATCGAAGCCTCTGGGGCCAACGTCCTGACTTTC. Translation: CASSPIEASGANVLTF.

This clonotype was counted once. The chain links TRBV6-2 or TRBV6-3 to TRBJ1-2; no clear D gene. V was shortened by 2 bases and J by 6 bases, with 7 bases between the two germline ends. The CDR3 has 12 residues. Looked up from germline, CDR1 is MNHEY and CDR2 is SVGEGT. CDR3 protein: CASSYPEDGYTF. In DNA form, the CDR3 reads TGTGCCAGCAGTTACCCGGAAGATGGCTACACCTTC.

This clonotype was detected a few times. The genes are TRBV6-5 and TRBJ2-3; D not resolved. Germline CDR1 MNHEY, CDR2 SVGAGI. The germline V and J ends were trimmed by 7 bases and 2 bases, with 7 bases remaining between them. The CDR3 is 12 residues long. CDR3 protein: CASTGYTDTQYF. Here the CDR3 DNA reads TGTGCCAGCACGGGTTACACAGATACGCAGTATTTT.

This chain links TRBV4-1 with TRBJ2-1, with 7 bases matching TRBD1. The CDR3 has 14 residues. In germline, CDR1 is MGHRA, CDR2 YSYEKL. Trimming took 3 bases from V and 10 from J; bases not matched to a gene: 9. DNA of the CDR3: TGCGCCAGCAGCCACCCGGGACAGCGCACCGAGCAGTTCTTC. It encodes CASSHPGQRTEQFF.

This rearrangement joins TRBV5-1 to TRBJ2-1; the match to TRBD2 covers 11 bases. The CDR3 is 18 residues long. With V trimmed by 4 bases and J by 3 bases, 12 bases remained unmatched. Germline loops: CDR1 SGHRS, CDR2 YFSETQ. This CDR3 reads CASSLPSGLAGGYNEQFF. The DNA of the CDR3 is TGCGCCAGCAGCCTCCCCTCGGGGCTAGCGGGGGGCTACAATGAGCAGTTCTTC.

This clonotype has just a few counts. The chain's CDR3 is CASSPGTSARTDTQYF. The CDR3 coding sequence is TGTGCCAGCAGCCCTGGGACTAGCGCCCGCACAGATACGCAGTATTTT. The gene calls are TRBV11-2 and TRBJ2-3, with 10 bases identical to TRBD2. The CDR3 extends over 16 amino acids. With V trimmed by 5 bases and J by 1 base, 6 bases remained unmatched. Germline lookup yields CDR1 SGHAT and CDR2 FQNNGV. The complete variable domain, with remaining parts taken from reference TRBV11-2 and TRBJ2-3, reads EAGVAQSPRYKIIEKRQSVAFWCNPISGHATLYWYQQILGQGPKLLIQFQNNGVVDDSQLPKDRFSAERLKGVDSTLKIQPAKLEDSAVYLCASSPGTSARTDTQYFGPGTRLTVL.

This clonotype was detected a few times. The chain couples TRBV29-1 to TRBJ2-7; 8 bases are a match to TRBD1. Per the germline V gene, CDR1 is SQVTM and CDR2 is ANQGSEA. Germline trimming cut 7 bases from V and 5 bases from J; bases unmatched to any gene: 7. The CDR3 extends over 12 amino acids. The CDR3 coding sequence is TGCAGCGCTCGACGGACAGGGAACGAGCAGTACTTC. The encoded protein is CSARRTGNEQYF.

This clonotype came up a few times. The rearrangement uses TRBV6-6 and TRBJ1-4, with TRBD1 matching 8 bases. V was clipped by 2 bases and J by 5 bases; unmatched bases: 4. CDR1 and CDR2 (germline): MNHNY, SVGAGI (reference sequence). There are 15 residues in the CDR3. The CDR3 DNA reads TGTGCCAGCAGTTACGGGGGACAGGTCAATGAAAAACTGTTTTTT. This gives the protein CASSYGGQVNEKLFF.